These T cell receptor beta chains were read from a single sample in a study of breast tumors, draining lymph nodes, adjacent tissues. From the multiplex PCR reads, TCRdb called clonotypes with MiXCR, one entry per CDR3 protein. The sample consists of about 46,000 distinct CDR3 sequences, roughly 23% of them appearing once. Specimen: breast tumor tissue. All receptors derive from a female donor with breast cancer. Some clones in this sample may be carry-over from other donors' samples. Each CDR3 is given without its conserved first and last residue.

cdr3_length j_call v_call cdr3_aa
11 TRBJ2-1 TRBV20-1 SARGQGYNEQF
9 TRBJ2-5 TRBV25-1 ASSATETQY
13 TRBJ2-7 TRBV5-5 ASSRGAGAHPEQY
11 TRBJ2-1 TRBV4-2 ASSPGPGNEQF
12 TRBJ2-3 TRBV6-5 ASKPRPDTDTQY
11 TRBJ2-7 TRBV20-1 SASSMLGGEQY
13 TRBJ2-6 TRBV5-4 ASSFTGTGANVLT
11 TRBJ2-5 TRBV30 AWTRTSSETQY
11 TRBJ2-3 TRBV7-9 ASSRGGADTQY
12 TRBJ1-5 TRBV2 ASSLNRGPQPQH
12 TRBJ2-7 TRBV5-1 ASSLGGSWAEQY
12 TRBJ2-3 TRBV7-9 ASSYPADRATQY
15 TRBJ1-6 TRBV3-1 ASRETGDFSYNSPLH
13 TRBJ2-3 TRBV28 ASSSAQLGPDTQY
12 TRBJ2-3 TRBV11-2 ASSLWGTSGAQY